Each of the 7 T cell receptor beta chains below was sequenced from the same sample in a study of T-cell memory formation after mild COVID-19. Each CDR3 protein gets one entry after TCRdb re-called the 5' RACE reads with MiXCR. Here the sample spans roughly 400,000 distinct CDR3 sequences, approximately 18% being singletons. The specimen was PBMCs or a T cell subset sorted from them (not recorded which). The source is a man aged 18-30 years who had mild COVID-19 (a few samples of this study predate the infection). Cell type and time point are not known.

The chain combines TRBV20-1 with TRBJ1-4, with D unresolved. This CDR3 comprises 13 residues. Germline values: CDR1 DFQATT, CDR2 SNEGSKA (reference sequence). Trimming stripped 6 bases from V and 5 bases from J, with 13 bases between. CDR3 bases: TGCAGTGCCGCCGGACGGTCGAATGAAAAACTGTTTTTT. Its protein is CSAAGRSNEKLFF.

The chain links TRBV9 to TRBJ2-3; D ambiguous. CDR3 size: 14 residues. Trimming removed 5 bases at V and 2 bases at J, with 12 bases between. Germline CDR1 SGDLS, CDR2 YYNGEE. CDR3 protein: CASRGRTNTDTQYF. CDR3 DNA: TGTGCCAGCAGGGGCCGGACCAACACAGATACGCAGTATTTT.

This clonotype was counted a few times. V is TRBV5-1 and J is TRBJ2-4; a possible D gene is TRBD2 (6 bases). The germline gives CDR1 SGHRS, CDR2 YFSETQ. This CDR3 comprises 14 residues. The V end lost 0 bases, the J end lost 9 bases, and 13 bases lay between the germline ends. CDR3 sequence reads: CASSLGPEGSIQYF. DNA for the CDR3: TGCGCCAGCAGCTTGGGGCCGGAGGGTAGCATTCAGTACTTC.

The rearrangement joins TRBV7-2 to TRBJ1-6; possibly TRBD1 for D (6 bases). CDR3 size: 15 residues. V was cut by 3 bases and J by 14 bases, with 20 bases left in between. Germline V gene lookup returns CDR1 SGHTA and CDR2 FQGNSA. The CDR3 region is CASSFQTGALGSLHF. CDR3 DNA sequence: TGTGCCAGCAGCTTCCAGACAGGAGCCCTAGGATCCCTCCACTTT.

The CDR3 DNA follows: TGTGCCAGCAGCGAACGGGACACCGACCTGGGCACTGAAGCTTTCTTT. Amino acid sequence: CASSERDTDLGTEAFF. The chain has TRBV9 and TRBJ1-1; the D gene is possibly TRBD1 (6 bases). Trimming shortened V by 3 bases and J by 4 bases, and 19 bases separated the two germline ends. The CDR3 covers 16 residues. Germline CDR1 reads SGDLS; CDR2 reads YYNGEE.

V gene TRBV13 combines with J gene TRBJ1-2; D not certain. The CDR3 length is 12 residues. The V and J ends lost 2 bases and 7 bases respectively, with 8 bases between them. CDR1 PRHDT and CDR2 FYEKMQ come from the germline V gene (reference sequence). The CDR3 bases are TGTGCCAGCAGCTTAAGGCCCCGTGGCTACACCTTC. Residues: CASSLRPRGYTF. Together with reference TRBV13 and TRBJ1-2, the CDR3 gives the full variable domain: AAGVIQSPRHLIKEKRETATLKCYPIPRHDTVYWYQQGPGQDPQFLISFYEKMQSDKGSIPDRFSAQQFSDYHSELNMSSLELGDSALYFCASSLRPRGYTFGSGTRLTVV.

This clonotype was counted between two and nine times. This sequence joins TRBV7-2 and TRBJ1-1; no clear D. Germline CDR1 SGHTA, CDR2 FQGNSA. CDR3 size: 15 residues. Trimming pared 5 bases from V and 5 bases from J, leaving 18 bases between. The CDR3 loop is CASSARAGPGTEAFF. For the CDR3, the DNA is TGTGCCAGCAGCGCTCGGGCAGGACCGGGAACTGAAGCTTTCTTT.